This is a list of T cell receptor beta chains from one sample in a study of cytotoxic CD8 clonotypes in ibrutinib-treated CLL. The table came from immunoSEQ multiplex PCR; TCRdb's copy has only in-frame clones and leaves some out. The sample holds some 100,000 clones, 45% to 65% seen once. Material: PBMCs, obtained after 24 months of ibrutinib treatment. These receptors all come from a human donor with chronic lymphocytic leukemia. Both conserved end residues are part of each CDR3. A D gene is named only where the DNA matches it firmly. Part of the rows lack a size; the others show once, few, many or a class for expanded clones.

TRBJ2-5 | TRBV30 | . | TRBD2 | TGTGCCTGGAGTGTAGAAGTAGCGGGGGGGCAAGAGACCCAGTACTTC | CAWSVEVAGGQETQYF
TRBJ1-1 | TRBV25-1 | . | TRBD1 | TGTGCCAGCAGGGAGGGGGCTTTGGACACTGAAGCTTTCTTT | CASREGALDTEAFF
TRBJ1-5 | TRBV30 | . | . | TGTGCCTGGTCCGCGGGGCGCAATCAGCCCCAGCATTTT | CAWSAGRNQPQHF
TRBJ1-2 | TRBV5-6 | . | TRBD1 | TGTGCCAGCAGTCTGGACAGGCTGAACTATGGCTACACCTTC | CASSLDRLNYGYTF
TRBJ2-3 | TRBV5-1 | . | . | TGCGCCAGCAGCTTGGGCGTAGGGCCGGGTACGCAGTATTTT | CASSLGVGPGTQYF
TRBJ1-2 | TRBV4-2 | . | TRBD1 | TGTGCCAGCAGCCAAGACGTTTTGACAGGGCTGTATGGCTACACCTTC | CASSQDVLTGLYGYTF
TRBJ2-6 | TRBV6-5 | . | . | TGTGCCGCTGCCAGGGCAACCTCTGGGGCCAACGTCCTGACTTTC | CAAARATSGANVLTF
TRBJ1-5 | TRBV6-5 | few | TRBD1 | TGTGCCAGCAGGAAGACAGGGAATGTCAATCAGCCCCAGCATTTT | CASRKTGNVNQPQHF
TRBJ1-6 | TRBV5-1 | . | . | TGCGCCAGCAGCTCGACCTCCTATAATTCACCCCTCCACTTT | CASSSTSYNSPLHF
TRBJ2-2 | TRBV5-1 | . | . | TGCGCCAGCAGCTTGGGATACACCGGGGAGCTGTTTTTT | CASSLGYTGELFF
TRBJ2-7 | TRBV10-1 | few | . | TGCGCCACGTCGCCAGGGCGCCCTTCCGAGCAGTACTTC | CATSPGRPSEQYF
TRBJ2-3 | TRBV5-4 | . | . | TGTGCCAGCAGCTTTAAGGGCCGGGGGCCGCAGTATTTT | CASSFKGRGPQYF
TRBJ1-3 | TRBV6-5 | . | . | TGTGCCAGCAGCAGTAGCTCTGGAAACACCATATATTTT | CASSSSSGNTIYF
TRBJ2-7 | TRBV5-1 | many | TRBD1 | TGCGCCAGCAGCTTGGAGGGACAGGGAGGATACGAGCAGTACTTC | CASSLEGQGGYEQYF
TRBJ2-1 | TRBV2 | . | . | TGTGCCAGCAGCTCCTATGAGCAGTTCTTC | CASSSYEQFF
TRBJ2-3 | TRBV5-6 | . | . | TGTGCCAGCAGCTTCCCGAGCACAGATACGCAGTATTTT | CASSFPSTDTQYF
TRBJ2-2 | TRBV7-3 | . | TRBD1 | TGTGCCAGCAGCCCTATGGGACAGGGGACCCCCGGGGAGCTGTTTTTT | CASSPMGQGTPGELFF
TRBJ1-1 | TRBV29-1 | . | . | TGCAGCGTGCGCCGGGAGGGCGCTGAAGCTTTCTTT | CSVRREGAEAFF
TRBJ2-7 | TRBV7-8 | once | . | TGTGCCAGCAGCAAACGCGAGGGAAGCTCCTACGAGCAGTACTTC | CASSKREGSSYEQYF
TRBJ2-3 | TRBV19 | . | TRBD1 | TGTGCCACCCAAGACAGGGTTGGGGATACGCAGTATTTT | CATQDRVGDTQYF
TRBJ1-2 | TRBV30 | . | . | TGTGCCTCCGCGGGCGGCTATGGCTACACCTTC | CASAGGYGYTF
TRBJ2-7 | TRBV13 | . | TRBD1 | TGTGCCAGCAGCGAGGCCCTGGGACAGGGTATCAACGAGCAGTACTTC | CASSEALGQGINEQYF
TRBJ2-1 | TRBV10-3 | . | . | TGTGCCATCAGTGACAGGGTAATGGTTGAGCAGTTCTTC | CAISDRVMVEQFF
TRBJ1-1 | TRBV2 | few | TRBD1 | TGTGCCAGCAGTGACGTCCGTCCAGGGGGCTTCACTGAAGCTTTCTTT | CASSDVRPGGFTEAFF
TRBJ2-5 | TRBV30 | . | . | TGTGCCTGGAGTGTAGGAGGGGGGGCCGAGACCCAGTACTTC | CAWSVGGGAETQYF
TRBJ1-1 | TRBV14 | few | . | TGTGCCAGCAGCCAAGATCGGTGGACTGAAGCTTTCTTT | CASSQDRWTEAFF
TRBJ2-6 | TRBV6-5 | . | TRBD1 | TGTGCCAGCAGTTACTCTGACAGGGCTGGGGCCAACGTCCTGACTTTC | CASSYSDRAGANVLTF
TRBJ1-6 | TRBV5-1 | . | . | TGCGCCAGCAGCTTGCAAGCCGGGGCGGGGTCCTATAATTCACCCCTCCACTTT | CASSLQAGAGSYNSPLHF
TRBJ2-3 | TRBV7-3 | . | TRBD1 | TGTGCCAGCAGCCCGCTCGGACAGGTTAAGGCAGATACGCAGTATTTT | CASSPLGQVKADTQYF